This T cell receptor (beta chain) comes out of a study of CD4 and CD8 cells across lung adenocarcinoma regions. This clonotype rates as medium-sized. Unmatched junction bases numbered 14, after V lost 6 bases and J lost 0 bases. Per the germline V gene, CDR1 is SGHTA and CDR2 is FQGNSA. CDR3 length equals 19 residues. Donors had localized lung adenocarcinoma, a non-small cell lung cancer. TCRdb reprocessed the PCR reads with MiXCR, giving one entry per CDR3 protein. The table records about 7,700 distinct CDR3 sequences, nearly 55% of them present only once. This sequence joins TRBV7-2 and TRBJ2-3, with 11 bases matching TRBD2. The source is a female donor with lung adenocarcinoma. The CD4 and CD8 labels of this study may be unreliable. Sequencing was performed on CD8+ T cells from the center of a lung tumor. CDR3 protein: CASSSPTSGGGISTDTQYF. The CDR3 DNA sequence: TGTGCCAGCAGTTCCCCAACTAGCGGGGGAGGGATTAGCACAGATACGCAGTATTTT.